The rows below give T cell receptor beta chains drawn from one sample of a study of T cell responses to AZD1222 COVID-19 vaccine. Measured with immunoSEQ multiplex PCR; TCRdb has only the in-frame clones, and not every one. The table includes under 170,000 clones, roughly 90% detected once. The source material was peripheral blood, sampled 28 days after the second AZD1222 dose. These receptors were collected from an adult who received the AZD1222 COVID-19 vaccine. Each CDR3 is given with its conserved first and last residue.

len: 14
v_gene: TRBV28
j_gene: TRBJ2-3
CDR3aa: CASSPGLITDTQYF

len: 14
v_gene: TRBV13
j_gene: TRBJ2-5
CDR3aa: CASSLDGTRETQYF

len: 16
v_gene: TRBV6-5
j_gene: TRBJ2-1
CDR3aa: CASSYSWTSGRNEQFF

len: 15
v_gene: TRBV4-1
j_gene: TRBJ2-7
CDR3aa: CASSHIGQGSNEQYF

len: 13
v_gene: TRBV5-1
j_gene: TRBJ1-2
CDR3aa: CASRSGTEDGYTF

len: 14
v_gene: TRBV7-2
j_gene: TRBJ1-1
CDR3aa: CASSPADGNTEAFF

len: 12
v_gene: TRBV24-1
j_gene: TRBJ2-2
CDR3aa: CATSDWDGELFF

len: 13
v_gene: TRBV5-1
j_gene: TRBJ2-7
CDR3aa: CASSPDGAYEQYF

len: 15
v_gene: TRBV29-1
j_gene: TRBJ1-2
CDR3aa: CSVPERNRGMGGYTF

len: 15
v_gene: TRBV5-6
j_gene: TRBJ2-7
CDR3aa: CASSTLAGGNYEQYF

len: 14
v_gene: TRBV28
j_gene: TRBJ1-5
CDR3aa: CASIRRGVYQPQHF

len: 16
v_gene: TRBV7-3
j_gene: TRBJ2-1
CDR3aa: CASSLEGTSGYNEQFF

len: 15
v_gene: TRBV19
j_gene: TRBJ1-2
CDR3aa: CASSIPQGAGYGYTF

len: 13
v_gene: TRBV28
j_gene: TRBJ2-5
CDR3aa: CASSLVDKETQYF

len: 13
v_gene: TRBV6-2/TRBV6-3
j_gene: TRBJ1-2
CDR3aa: CASSYSDRAGYTF

len: 13
v_gene: TRBV9
j_gene: TRBJ1-2
CDR3aa: CASSRNSNYGYTF